This T cell receptor beta chain appears in the sequencing data of a study of T-cell memory formation after mild COVID-19. Notes on the study in general: Detection of some responders pre-infection suggested pre-existing cross-reactive memory T cells participated. The CD4+ clones that contracted clustered mainly within CM and EM, and the CD8+ clones concentrated in EMRA. Clones contracting day 15 to 85 were balanced CD4/CD8; later expanders leaned CD4+.

Concerning this clonotype itself: The antigen remains unidentified.

Germline CDR1 and CDR2: SGHTA and FQGTGA. V dropped 6 bases and J dropped 2 bases, with 16 bases sitting between them. The CDR3 covers 15 residues. Barcoded TCR alpha and TCR beta cDNA libraries with UMIs came from 5'RACE using constant-segment primers. TCRdb called the 5' RACE reads again in MiXCR, with one record for every CDR3 protein. The table includes around 300,000 distinct CDR3 sequences, roughly 13% detected once. The sequenced sample was PBMCs or a T cell subset sorted from them (not recorded which). The clonotype was recovered from a man between 18 and 35 years old who had mild COVID-19 (a few samples of this study predate the infection). Cell type and time point are not known. The chain couples TRBV7-3 to TRBJ2-5, with TRBD2 as a possible D gene (7 bases). The CDR3 is CASSERGGSQETQYF. The CDR3 nucleotides are TGTGCCAGCAGTGAAAGGGGGGGCTCGCAAGAGACCCAGTACTTC. Full variable domain (missing parts from reference TRBV7-3 and TRBJ2-5): GAGVSQTPSNKVTEKGKYVELRCDPISGHTALYWYRQSLGQGPEFLIYFQGTGAADDSGLPNDRFFAVRPEGSVSTLKIQRTERGDSAVYLCASSERGGSQETQYFGPGTRLLVL.